These T cell receptor beta chains were read from a single sample in a study of cytomegalovirus exposure and HLA in healthy donors. Sequencing was performed with immunoSEQ multiplex PCR; in TCRdb, only in-frame clones are kept and a portion is missing. Of approximately 59,000 clones listed, about two thirds are singletons. The sequenced sample was PBMCs. Every receptor here comes from a man aged 40-49 years in good health and CMV-seropositive. The CDR3 runs from the conserved cysteine through the conserved F or W. D genes are given only for firm matches. Clone sizes are given selectively: once, few, many, or a class where the clone is expanded.

>TRBV7-9|TRBD2|TRBJ2-2|.
TGTGCCAGCAGCCCAGCGGGAGGGCGGGTGGAGCTGTTTTTT
CASSPAGGRVELFF
>TRBV7-6|.|TRBJ2-7|.
TGTGCCAGCAGCTTAGGACAGAGCTCCTACGAGCAGTACTTC
CASSLGQSSYEQYF
>TRBV2|.|TRBJ1-5|.
TGTGCCAGCAAACCGGGAATTGACGGTAGCAATCAGCCCCAGCATTTT
CASKPGIDGSNQPQHF
>TRBV6-1|TRBD1|TRBJ1-3|few
TGTGCCAGCGGAACAGGGGGATTAGGAAACACCATATATTTT
CASGTGGLGNTIYF
>TRBV6-5|.|TRBJ1-1|.
TGTGCCAGCTCCCGGGGAAGGAACACTGAAGCTTTCTTT
CASSRGRNTEAFF
>TRBV18|.|TRBJ2-2|.
TGTGCCAGCTCACCAGCTAATGATTATGGAGTACCAGCGGGCACCGGGGAGCTGTTTTTT
CASSPANDYGVPAGTGELFF
>TRBV21-1|.|TRBJ2-6|.
TGTGCCAGCAGCGCCCGGGACAGGGCTTATGCTGGGGCCAACGTCCTGACTTTC
CASSARDRAYAGANVLTF
>TRBV27|TRBD2|TRBJ2-7|few
TGTGCCAGCAGATTCGCCGGGACTAGCGGGAGTCTGAGCGAGCAGTACTTC
CASRFAGTSGSLSEQYF
>TRBV7-9|.|TRBJ1-5|.
TGTGCCAGCAGCCTATCAGATAGCAGTCAGCCCCAGCATTTT
CASSLSDSSQPQHF
>TRBV6-5|.|TRBJ1-2|.
TGTGCCAGCAGTACCAGCTATGGCTACACCTTC
CASSTSYGYTF
>TRBV6-1|TRBD1|TRBJ1-2|.
TGTGCCAGCATGGACAGGAGTAACTATGGCTACACCTTC
CASMDRSNYGYTF
>TRBV7-9|TRBD2|TRBJ2-1|.
TGTGCCAGCAGCTTTAGCGGGGCTTCGGATGAGCAGTTCTTC
CASSFSGASDEQFF
>TRBV30|TRBD1|TRBJ1-1|.
TGTGCCTGGAGCGCTGGACAGGGGGTGAAAGCTTTCTTT
CAWSAGQGVKAFF
>TRBV14|TRBD1|TRBJ1-2|.
TGTGCCAGCAGCCGCAAAACAGGGGGAGTCTATGGCTACACCTTC
CASSRKTGGVYGYTF
>TRBV7-6|TRBD2|TRBJ2-1|.
TGTGCCAGCAGCTTAGCGGGGACTAGAAACAATGAGCAGTTCTTC
CASSLAGTRNNEQFF
>TRBV10-3|TRBD1|TRBJ1-2|.
TGTGCCATCAGCCAGGACAGGGGGCAAGGAGCGTATGGCTACACCTTC
CAISQDRGQGAYGYTF
>TRBV19|.|TRBJ1-2|.
TGTGCCAGTAGTAACGACAGGCCCTCTAACTATGGCTACACCTTC
CASSNDRPSNYGYTF
>TRBV2|TRBD2|TRBJ2-3|.
TGTGCCAGCAGTGGGACTAGCGGATACACAGATACGCAGTATTTT
CASSGTSGYTDTQYF
>TRBV29-1|TRBD1|TRBJ2-3|few
TGCAGCGTTGTAGGGCCCCGGGACAGGGTGACAGATACGCAGTATTTT
CSVVGPRDRVTDTQYF
>TRBV19|.|TRBJ1-1|.
TGTGCCAGTAGAGCCAGCAGGTACACTGAAGCTTTCTTT
CASRASRYTEAFF
>TRBV7-3|.|TRBJ2-3|.
TGTGCCAGCAGCTTAACGCAGCCCGGGGATACGCAGTATTTT
CASSLTQPGDTQYF
>TRBV4-2|.|TRBJ1-1|.
TGTGCCAGCAGCCAAGATGGACTAAGGGCTGAAGCTTTCTTT
CASSQDGLRAEAFF
>TRBV9|TRBD2|TRBJ2-5|.
TGTGCCAGCAGCGGGGCTAGCGGGGAAGAGACCCAGTACTTC
CASSGASGEETQYF
>TRBV30|TRBD2|TRBJ2-3|.
TGTGCCTGGAGTAAGCGGGGGGGCACAGATACGCAGTATTTT
CAWSKRGGTDTQYF
>TRBV5-1|TRBD1|TRBJ1-2|.
TGCGCCAGCAGCTTTGGGGACAGGGGCTATGGCTACACCTTC
CASSFGDRGYGYTF
>TRBV6-1|TRBD1|TRBJ1-5|.
TGTGCCAGCAGTCGACAGGGTTTTCTGGAGCCCCAGCATTTT
CASSRQGFLEPQHF
>TRBV7-9|.|TRBJ2-3|few
TGTGCCAGCAGCTTAGTACCGGGGAACACAGATACGCAGTATTTT
CASSLVPGNTDTQYF
>TRBV14|.|TRBJ2-5|.
TGTGCCAGCAGCGGACATCTCTCTCGGGAGACCCAGTACTTC
CASSGHLSRETQYF
>TRBV6-4|.|TRBJ2-2|once
TGTGCCAGCAGCACAACAGGCGGGGAGCTGTTTTTT
CASSTTGGELFF
>TRBV5-4|.|TRBJ1-5|.
TGTGCCAGCAGCTCCAGCGGCTCTCAGCCCCAGCATTTT
CASSSSGSQPQHF
>TRBV14|TRBD2|TRBJ2-7|.
TGTGCCAGCAGCCCGAGGAGCGGGAGGGCCTTATACGAGCAGTACTTC
CASSPRSGRALYEQYF
>TRBV2|TRBD1|TRBJ2-7|.
TGTGCCAGCAGCGAGCGGACAGGGACAACCTACGAGCAGTACTTC
CASSERTGTTYEQYF
>TRBV7-2|.|TRBJ1-3|few
TGTGCCAGCAGCTTAGACACATACTCTGGAAACACCATATATTTT
CASSLDTYSGNTIYF
>TRBV7-2|.|TRBJ2-5|once
TGTGCCAGCAAAAAAGGGGGAAGTCTGGAGACCCAGTACTTC
CASKKGGSLETQYF
>TRBV27|.|TRBJ1-5|.
TGTGCCAGCTTCGAGGATCAGCCCCAGCATTTT
CASFEDQPQHF
>TRBV6-1|TRBD1|TRBJ1-5|.
TGTGCCAGCAGTGAATATATACAGGGGGGTAGTCAGCCCCAGCATTTT
CASSEYIQGGSQPQHF
>TRBV27|TRBD1|TRBJ1-2|once
TGTGCCAGCAGTTACCGGGACAGGCCTTACACCTTC
CASSYRDRPYTF
>TRBV9|TRBD1|TRBJ2-4|.
TGTGCCAGCAGCGTATCGACAGGGGTCAAAAACATTCAGTACTTC
CASSVSTGVKNIQYF
>TRBV6-1|.|TRBJ2-7|.
TGTGCCAGCAGTGCGACGGATGGGCTCTACGAGCAGTACTTC
CASSATDGLYEQYF
>TRBV7-6|.|TRBJ1-3|.
TGTGCCAGCAGCTTATCAAGGAGTGCCGGAAACACCATATATTTT
CASSLSRSAGNTIYF
>TRBV18|TRBD1|TRBJ2-2|.
TGTGCCAGCTCACCCTACAGGGGTTCCGGGGAGCTGTTTTTT
CASSPYRGSGELFF